Below are 29 T cell receptor beta chains sequenced from a single sample in a study of cytomegalovirus exposure and HLA in healthy donors. The PCR was carried out with 60 Vbeta primers and 13 Jbeta primers. The repertoire was sequenced with immunoSEQ multiplex PCR; TCRdb's copy has only in-frame clones and lacks some. The profile shows fewer than 200,000 clones, roughly 80% of them singletons. Sequencing was performed on PBMCs. The source of these receptors is a woman under 40 in good health and CMV-seropositive.

V is TRBV30 and J is TRBJ1-1; 7 bases align to TRBD1. Germline loops: CDR1 GTSNPN, CDR2 SVGIG (reference sequence). The V gene end was trimmed by 1 base and the J gene end by 5 bases; junction bases not matched to a gene: 4. This CDR3 is built from 13 residues. The CDR3 loop is CAWSGQGWTEAFF. The CDR3 bases are TGTGCCTGGAGTGGACAGGGCTGGACTGAAGCTTTCTTT.

This chain uses TRBV18 with TRBJ2-1; 7 nucleotides match TRBD2. V dropped 3 bases and J dropped 0; count of bases not matched to a gene: 8. This CDR3 has 17 residues. Per the germline V gene, CDR1 is KGHSH and CDR2 is LQKENI. Here the CDR3 DNA reads TGTGCCAGCTCACCTTACACGACTAGCCGCTCCTACAATGAGCAGTTCTTC. Encoded protein: CASSPYTTSRSYNEQFF.

The chain couples TRBV4-2 to TRBJ1-5; D ambiguous. The CDR3 length is 15 residues. The germline V and J ends were trimmed by 0 bases and 4 bases, with 10 bases remaining between them. Per germline, CDR1 LGHNA and CDR2 YNFKEQ. CDR3 bases: TGTGCCAGCAGCCAAGATGACGGGGAGAATCAGCCCCAGCATTTT. Protein sequence: CASSQDDGENQPQHF.

This clone was observed a single time. CDR3 coding DNA: TGTGCCAGCAGTCAAGAGCGAGGGCTGGGAGATACGCAGTATTTT. Translation gives CASSQERGLGDTQYF. The V and J genes are TRBV6-1 and TRBJ2-3; D is perhaps TRBD2 (5 bases). The V end was cut by 5 bases, the J end by 5 bases, with 17 bases between. The CDR3 sequence is 15 residues long. The germline CDR1 and CDR2 sequences are MNHNS and SASEGT.

The chain couples TRBV19 to TRBJ2-2; no reliable D call. The CDR3 contains 12 residues. The germline V gene has CDR1 LNHDA and CDR2 SQIVND (reference sequence). With 8 bases removed from V and 4 bases from J, the gap between germline ends came to 8 bases. CDR3 bases: TGTGCCAGTTTAGGAGTCACCGGGGAGCTGTTTTTT. Translating gives CASLGVTGELFF.

The chain recombines TRBV19 with TRBJ2-7, with 8 bases fitting TRBD1. The germline gives CDR1 LNHDA, CDR2 SQIVND (reference sequence). The V segment lost 6 bases and the J segment 2 bases; nucleotides outside the gene matches: 6. The CDR3 is 14 amino acids. CDR3 sequence reads: CASSNGQGPYEQYF. The DNA of the CDR3 is TGTGCCAGTAGCAACGGACAGGGTCCCTACGAGCAGTACTTC.

The rearrangement joins TRBV9 to TRBJ1-3, with 10 bases fitting TRBD1. V dropped 2 bases and J dropped 0; count of bases not matched to a gene: 8. The CDR3 spans 18 residues. Germline V CDR1 and CDR2: SGDLS, YYNGEE. CDR3 DNA: TGTGCCAGCAGCGTGCGGACAGGGGGAACGAGCTCTGGAAACACCATATATTTT. Protein product: CASSVRTGGTSSGNTIYF.

This clone was picked up a small number of times. The V and J genes are TRBV7-8 and TRBJ1-2; 7 bases align to TRBD1. V lost 3 bases and J lost 0; bases outside the gene matches: 1. Germline-derived CDR1 and CDR2 are SGHVS and FQNEAQ. The CDR3 length is 14 residues. CDR3 protein: CASSFGTANYGYTF. DNA of the CDR3: TGTGCCAGCAGCTTTGGGACAGCTAACTATGGCTACACCTTC.

This chain joins TRBV7-8 and TRBJ1-6, with 7 bases matching TRBD1. Per the germline V gene, CDR1 is SGHVS and CDR2 is FQNEAQ. V lost 5 bases, J lost 6 bases, and 7 bases stayed unmatched. This CDR3 spans 15 amino acids. CDR3 region: CASSPGDRLNSPLHF. The CDR3 DNA sequence: TGTGCCAGCAGCCCCGGGGACAGACTTAATTCACCCCTCCACTTT.

The rearrangement uses TRBV5-1 and TRBJ2-7; 7 positions agree with TRBD1. After removal of 0 bases from V and 2 bases from J, the junction contained 2 bases not matched to a gene. Germline V gives CDR1 SGHRS, CDR2 YFSETQ. The CDR3 is 14 residues long. The CDR3 DNA reads TGCGCCAGCAGCTTGGCGGGACAGACCTACGAGCAGTACTTC. Encoded protein: CASSLAGQTYEQYF.

The chain is built from TRBV7-8 and TRBJ2-3; D not resolved. The CDR3 has 14 residues. Germline V CDR1 and CDR2: SGHVS, FQNEAQ. Trimming stripped 4 bases from V and 6 bases from J, with 14 bases between. In nucleotides, the CDR3 is TGTGCCAGCAGCTCTACAGTATTACGGGATACGCAGTATTTT. Its protein is CASSSTVLRDTQYF. Using reference TRBV7-8 and TRBJ2-3 for the parts outside the CDR3, the full variable domain is GAGVSQSPRYKVAKRGQDVALRCDPISGHVSLFWYQQALGQGPEFLTYFQNEAQLDKSGLPSDRFFAERPEGSVSTLKIQRTQQEDSAVYLCASSSTVLRDTQYFGPGTRLTVL.

This clone has just one count. V is TRBV7-9 and J is TRBJ1-5; 8 nucleotides line up with TRBD1. This CDR3 has 14 residues. V was pared by 3 bases and J by 6 bases, with 4 bases of the junction left unmatched. Per germline, CDR1 SEHNR and CDR2 FQNEAQ (reference sequence). The CDR3 loop reads CASSLSGGRQPQHF. The CDR3 DNA follows: TGTGCCAGCAGCTTGTCAGGGGGCCGTCAGCCCCAGCATTTT.

The chain recombines TRBV5-6 with TRBJ2-1, with D tentatively TRBD1 (6 bases). The CDR3 has 15 amino acids. V shed 0 bases and J shed 5 bases, with 12 bases lying between them. Germline lookup yields CDR1 SGHDT and CDR2 YYEEEE. The CDR3 loop is CASSLVRQAHNEQFF. In DNA form, the CDR3 reads TGTGCCAGCAGCTTGGTGCGACAGGCCCACAATGAGCAGTTCTTC.

The table lists this clone with a count of one. V usage is TRBV7-9 and J usage is TRBJ2-7, with 8 bases matching TRBD2. The J segment lost 3 bases and the V segment lost 6 bases, leaving 10 bases of the junction unmatched. Germline CDR1 and CDR2: SEHNR and FQNEAQ (reference sequence). This CDR3 comprises 15 residues. CDR3 nucleotides: TGTGCCAGCAGAAAGAGCGGGGGCCCCAACTACGAGCAGTACTTC. It yields the protein CASRKSGGPNYEQYF.

This chain uses TRBV5-4 with TRBJ2-1; D not certain. Germline-derived CDR1 and CDR2 are SGHNT and YYREEE (reference sequence). CDR3 length: 13 residues. Trimming stripped 4 bases from V and 5 bases from J, with 10 bases between. CDR3 amino acids: CASSRRVNNEQFF. For the CDR3, the DNA is TGTGCCAGCAGCCGCCGGGTTAACAATGAGCAGTTCTTC.

Of note for this clone: The junction shows a germline mismatch at one end, possibly a read error. The rearrangement links TRBV7-9 to TRBJ1-2; possibly TRBD1 for D (5 bases). This CDR3 spans 16 amino acids. CDR1 SEHNR and CDR2 FQNEAQ come from the germline V gene (reference sequence). The DNA of the CDR3 is TGTTCCAGCAGCTTAGGCCAGGGATCTACGAACTATGGCTACACCTTC. Encoded protein: CSSSLGQGSTNYGYTF.

The CDR3 sequence: CASSPRQDQETQYF. The CDR3 coding sequence is TGTGCCAGCTCACCACGGCAGGACCAAGAGACCCAGTACTTC. The genes are TRBV18 and TRBJ2-5; unclear D gene. The germline V gene encodes CDR1 KGHSH and CDR2 LQKENI. This CDR3 is built from 14 residues. The V and J ends lost 1 base and 0 bases respectively, with 6 bases between them.

This clone was detected a few times. V and J are TRBV4-3 and TRBJ2-3; 15 bases match TRBD2. Germline-derived CDR1 and CDR2 are LGHNA and YSLEER. The J segment lost 3 bases and the V segment lost 4 bases, leaving 5 bases of the junction unmatched. The CDR3 spans 17 residues. CDR3 DNA sequence: TGCGCCAGCAGCCCCCTGGGACTAGCGGGGGGAACAGATACGCAGTATTTT. Protein product: CASSPLGLAGGTDTQYF.

This clone was observed a few times. V gene TRBV7-2 combines with J gene TRBJ1-2; D is unclear. CDR3 size: 14 residues. Trimming removed 1 base from V and 1 base from J, with 7 bases in between. Germline values: CDR1 SGHTA, CDR2 FQGNSA. The CDR3 sequence: CASSLVSSNYGYTF. The CDR3 bases are TGTGCCAGCAGCTTAGTTAGCAGTAACTATGGCTACACCTTC.

Only a few counts were recorded for this clone. This rearrangement joins TRBV7-2 to TRBJ1-4; a weak D match, TRBD1 (5 bases). This CDR3 is 14 amino acids long. V lost 3 bases, J lost 8 bases, and 13 bases lay in between. In germline, CDR1 is SGHTA, CDR2 FQGNSA. CDR3 protein: CASSLGGYGEKLFF. Written as DNA, the CDR3 is TGTGCCAGCAGCTTGGGGGGGTACGGGGAAAAACTGTTTTTT. Variable domain in full (rest from reference TRBV7-2 and TRBJ1-4): GAGVSQSPSNKVTEKGKDVELRCDPISGHTALYWYRQSLGQGLEFLIYFQGNSAPDKSGLPSDRFSAERTGGSVSTLTIQRTQQEDSAVYLCASSLGGYGEKLFFGSGTQLSVL.

The chain couples TRBV7-9 to TRBJ1-1; 9 positions match TRBD1. V was pared by 5 bases and J by 10 bases, with 5 bases of the junction left unmatched. Germline loops: CDR1 SEHNR, CDR2 FQNEAQ (reference sequence). The CDR3 loop spans 12 amino acids. DNA for the CDR3: TGTGCCAGCAGCGGACAGGGGTTGTTAGCTTTCTTT. Its translation: CASSGQGLLAFF. The variable domain in full, completed from reference TRBV7-9 and TRBJ1-1, reads DTGVSQNPRHKITKRGQNVTFRCDPISEHNRLYWYRQTLGQGPEFLTYFQNEAQLEKSRLLSDRFSAERPKGSFSTLEIQRTEQGDSAMYLCASSGQGLLAFFGQGTRLTVV.

The J gene is TRBJ2-1, the V gene TRBV5-6; 10 bases are a match to TRBD1. The CDR3 is made up of 11 amino acids. The V gene's germline CDR1 is SGHDT and CDR2 YYEEEE. The junction had 2 bases not matched to a gene; V was cut back by 3 bases and J by 14 bases. This CDR3 reads CASSSGTGEFF. The CDR3 coding sequence is TGTGCCAGCAGCTCTGGGACAGGGGAGTTCTTC.

V and J are TRBV6-5 and TRBJ2-7, with a tentative D call TRBD2 (6 bases). This CDR3 region has 15 residues. Germline values: CDR1 MNHEY, CDR2 SVGAGI. Trimming removed 4 bases from V and 1 base from J, with 14 bases in between. DNA for the CDR3: TGTGCCAGCAGTTTACGGAGGGGAAGTTCCTACGAGCAGTACTTC. Translation gives CASSLRRGSSYEQYF.

This clone was observed once. The rearrangement links TRBV9 to TRBJ2-3; 10 bases fit TRBD2. This CDR3 spans 20 amino acids. Looked up from germline, CDR1 is SGDLS and CDR2 is YYNGEE. V shed 1 base and J 0 bases; nucleotides not matched to a gene: 14. CDR3 coding DNA: TGTGCCAGCAGCGTAAGCGGGGGGGGGTTTTGGCGGGGGAGCACAGATACGCAGTATTTT. This codes for CASSVSGGGFWRGSTDTQYF.

This clone was seen just once. V usage is TRBV2 and J usage is TRBJ2-7; maybe TRBD1 (6 bases). V was pared by 4 bases and J by 3 bases, with 13 bases between. Per the germline V gene, CDR1 is SNHLY and CDR2 is FYNNEI. The CDR3 runs to 14 residues. The CDR3 is CASSGSWDIYEQYF. The CDR3 bases are TGTGCCAGCAGTGGAAGCTGGGACATCTACGAGCAGTACTTC.

The chain employs TRBV6-5 and TRBJ2-7; D is uncertain. This CDR3 is 14 amino acids long. Germline V gene data show CDR1 as MNHEY and CDR2 as SVGAGI. V was shortened by 2 bases and J by 2 bases, with 10 bases between the two germline ends. This CDR3 is CASSYGSGAYEQYF. Written as DNA, the CDR3 is TGTGCCAGCAGTTACGGCTCCGGAGCCTACGAGCAGTACTTC.

V and J are TRBV6-5 and TRBJ1-2; no clear D gene. The length of the CDR3 is 16 residues. V was cut by 0 bases and J by 6 bases, with 17 bases left in between. Germline CDR1 reads MNHEY; CDR2 reads SVGAGI. CDR3 region: CASSYSGAGVRNGYTF. The DNA for the CDR3 is TGTGCCAGCAGTTACTCGGGCGCGGGAGTTAGAAATGGCTACACCTTC.

The rearrangement joins TRBV12-5 to TRBJ2-5; D perhaps matches TRBD1 (5 bases). The CDR3 length is 18 residues. Germline V gene sequence: CDR1 LGHNT, CDR2 FRNRAP. Trimming removed 2 bases from V and 7 bases from J, with 26 bases in between. The CDR3, as DNA: TGTGCTAGTGGTTTGAGTCTTTTGGGCAGGGCCCTAGAAGGGACCCAGTACTTC. This codes for CASGLSLLGRALEGTQYF. The whole variable domain, filled in from reference TRBV12-5 and TRBJ2-5, reads DARVTQTPRHKVTEMGQEVTMRCQPILGHNTVFWYRQTMMQGLELLAYFRNRAPLDDSGMPKDRFSAEMPDATLATLKIQPSEPRDSAVYFCASGLSLLGRALEGTQYFGPGTRLLVL.

The chain uses TRBV19 and TRBJ2-5; 16 nucleotides agree with TRBD2. The J segment lost 5 bases and the V segment lost 5 bases, leaving 8 bases of the junction unmatched. This CDR3 region has 17 residues. Germline assignment: CDR1 LNHDA and CDR2 SQIVND (reference sequence). CDR3 region: CASSGGTSGGAAETQYF. The DNA for the CDR3 is TGTGCCAGTAGTGGCGGGACTAGCGGGGGGGCCGCGGAGACCCAGTACTTC.